This T cell receptor (beta chain) was documented in a study of CD8 T cells in ankylosing spondylitis. Study-wide points: With a CD8+ phenotype, disease-linked clones were relatively rare in peripheral blood. Significantly higher representation of disease-linked clones was reported for matched ankylosing spondylitis synovial fluid. Within ankylosing spondylitis blood, a TCR beta motif made up of several highly homologous variants appeared to be characteristic.

The TCR beta libraries were generated through quantitative 5'-RACE incorporating molecular barcodes. TCRdb processed the 5' RACE reads anew with MiXCR; each CDR3 protein has one entry. Seen here are a few hundred thousand distinct CDR3 sequences, 20% to 25% observed once, and the top ten hold roughly a sixth. Per germline, CDR1 SEHNR and CDR2 FQNEAQ (reference sequence). V lost 4 bases and J lost 7, with 8 bases in between. The CDR3 consists of 11 residues. In this sample, this clonotype turned up many times. Its matching antigen is unknown. The genes are TRBV7-9 and TRBJ2-7; no firm D call. Sequenced input: blood, either unsorted or a sorted T cell fraction (not recorded which). The receptor comes from a male donor with ankylosing spondylitis. The CDR3 DNA follows: TGTGCCAGCAGCTCAAGAGAGGAGCAGTACTTC. Translated: CASSSREEQYF.